This T cell receptor beta chain was profiled in a study of immune evolution from preneoplasia to lung adenocarcinoma. Study as a whole: HLA loss of heterozygosity: roughly 7.5% AIS, about 15% MIA, approximately 31% ADC, none AAH.

Clones were read by immunoSEQ multiplex PCR, and TCRdb kept only the in-frame ones, dropping some. The table lists tens of thousands of clones, more than 60% of them singletons. The CDR3 is 14 residues long. The trim removed 5 bases at V and 7 bases at J, leaving 8 bases unmatched. Germline V lookup: CDR1 ENHRY, CDR2 SYGVKD. The receptor comes from a person aged 55 to 69 with lung adenocarcinoma. Input material: FFPE invasive lung adenocarcinoma tissue. The chain couples TRBV10-3 to TRBJ2-7, with 10 bases aligning to TRBD1. The CDR3 reads CAISPTGGLGEQYF. The CDR3 DNA sequence: TGTGCCATCAGTCCGACAGGGGGCCTGGGAGAGCAGTACTTC.